This TCR beta chain was identified in a study of identical twins. Germline V CDR1 and CDR2: DFQATT, SNEGSKA (reference sequence). V shed 4 bases and J shed 0 bases, with 13 bases lying between them. The CDR3 sequence is 15 residues long. TCRdb reprocessed the 5' RACE reads via MiXCR and lists one record per CDR3 protein. The sample contains about 190,000 distinct CDR3 sequences, roughly 15% of which appear only once. Regarding the study as a whole: For out-of-frame alpha sequences shared by twins, low generation probability was in excess.

This clonotype was detected a few times. Its antigen remains unidentified. The data also belong to a second study, concerning T cells expressing NK-cell markers. That study reports: Sorted CD3+CD56+NKG2C+, CD3+CD56+NKG2C- and CD3+CD56-NKG2C+ T-cell subsets were beta-chain profiled. Several of the experiments relied on an anti-gamma-delta TCR antibody so that only alpha-beta TCR T cells were sorted. Also leading the CD3+CD56-NKG2C+ fraction in a handful of donors were these clonotypes.

The material sequenced was CD8+ T cells sorted from blood. This receptor was obtained from a young woman in good health. The chain recombines TRBV20-1 with TRBJ2-1; D is ambiguous. DNA for the CDR3: TGCAGTGCTAAAAACACTCTAAGCTCCTACAATGAGCAGTTCTTC. Protein sequence: CSAKNTLSSYNEQFF.